The sequence of this T cell receptor (beta chain) was determined in a study of OX40 agonist ivuxolimab in advanced cancers. Overall study: Every 2 weeks, patients got intravenous ivuxolimab at one of six dose levels (0.01-10 mg/kg).

The protocol was immunoSEQ multiplex PCR, while the TCRdb copy is restricted to in-frame clones and leaves out a portion. The sample yields about 48,000 clones, approximately 90% seen once. Study conclusions and caveats: In the 0.1 to 3.0 mg/kg range, CD4+ and CD8+ blood T cells had expanded clonally by week 6. Expanded clones were, on average, more numerous in CD8+ T cells than in CD4+.

Peripheral blood came from all dose cohorts at three timepoints. The CDR3 has 16 residues. V lost 4 bases, J lost 4 bases, and 9 bases stayed unmatched. The germline CDR1 and CDR2 sequences are SEHNR and FQNEAQ (reference sequence). In the case of this clone: Its antigen is undetermined.

The material was CD4+ or CD8+ T cells sorted from blood, obtained in a trial of the OX40 agonist ivuxolimab. V is TRBV7-9 and J is TRBJ2-2, with 7 bases lining up with TRBD1. The sequence was obtained from an adult with an advanced solid tumor such as melanoma, head and neck, liver or kidney cancer. CDR3 residues: CASSSPGGTRTGELFF. The CDR3, as DNA: TGTGCCAGCAGCTCTCCAGGGGGTACACGCACCGGGGAGCTGTTTTTT.